The entry that follows covers one T cell receptor (beta chain) sequence. Its antigen is still unknown. TCRdb independently ran MiXCR on the reads; one entry per CDR3 protein. The repertoire holds 550,000 to 700,000 distinct CDR3 sequences, approximately 40% seen once, with 48% in the top ten. This sample stems from a study of T cell repertoires in cytomegalovirus infection. The overall study: CMV epitopes, recently identified HLA-C-restricted and well-studied HLA-B-restricted, were used.

Findings of the study overall: Ex vivo, HLA-C-restricted CMV-specific TCR beta clonotypes prevailed over the rest of the response.

The germline V and J ends were trimmed by 9 bases and 2 bases, with 11 bases remaining between them. The length of the CDR3 is 12 residues. Germline values: CDR1 SGHDN, CDR2 FVKESK. This TCR came from a human donor in good health (CMV status not recorded). Some clones in this sample may be carry-over from other donors' samples. V gene TRBV14 combines with J gene TRBJ2-7; no reliable D call. The sequences come from cultured PBMCs, collected from culture after CMV antigen stimulation. CDR3 protein: CARTEVTYEQYF. The CDR3 nucleotides read TGTGCCAGAACGGAAGTAACCTACGAGCAGTACTTC. Combining the CDR3 with reference TRBV14 and TRBJ2-7 gives the whole variable domain EAGVTQFPSHSVIEKGQTVTLRCDPISGHDNLYWYRRVMGKEIKFLLHFVKESKQDESGMPNNRFLAERTGGTYSTLKVQPAELEDSGVYFCARTEVTYEQYFGPGTRLTVT.